This T cell receptor (beta chain) derives from a study of blood T cell repertoires in COVID-19. Study-level background: Collection of acute and convalescent COVID-19 samples took place in the United States, Italy and Spain. From T cells, B-cell-depleted T cells, or PBMCs came the material, which was cDNA or gDNA.

The germline V gene encodes CDR1 SGHNT and CDR2 YYREEE (reference sequence). The CDR3 extends over 13 amino acids. Trimming removed 0 bases from V and 1 base from J, with 4 bases in between. In the original workflow: From reference gene primer amplification, estimates of nucleated cell counts were derived. Data came from immunoSEQ multiplex PCR; TCRdb stores just in-frame clones and leaves some out. V, J and clone size are those of that table, while D and trimming were read from the DNA. The table lists 130,000 to 150,000 clones, 70% to 90% of them singletons. This chain links TRBV5-4 with TRBJ1-1; D is uncertain. The sequence was collected from a human donor with acute or convalescent COVID-19. The donor label of this sample is uncertain. The sequenced sample consisted of peripheral blood. This chain's CDR3 is CASSLARNTEAFF. The CDR3 DNA follows: TGTGCCAGCAGCTTGGCCAGGAACACTGAAGCTTTCTTT.